These 13 T cell receptor beta chains originate from one sample sequenced in a study of blood T cell repertoires in COVID-19. Generated by immunoSEQ multiplex PCR, the TCRdb table keeps only in-frame clones and is missing some. The sample includes over 450,000 clones, 85% to 90% of them seen just once. Sequencing used peripheral blood. All receptors derive from a woman in her fifties or sixties with COVID-19, enrolled during active disease.

V is TRBV29-1 and J is TRBJ1-2; D might be TRBD1 (6 bases). Per the germline V gene, CDR1 is SQVTM and CDR2 is ANQGSEA. CDR3 length: 14 residues. Deletions cut 4 bases from V and 6 bases from J, with 18 bases between. In nucleotides, the CDR3 is TGCAGCGTTGCCGGGACATCACAAGGAGATGGCTACACCTTC. Translating it yields CSVAGTSQGDGYTF.

This chain connects TRBV6-1 to TRBJ1-6; 9 bases fit TRBD1. The CDR3 extends over 20 amino acids. After removal of 4 bases from V and 8 bases from J, the junction contained 21 bases not matched to a gene. CDR1 is MNHNS, CDR2 SASEGT, per germline. Here the CDR3 reads CASSASMGTGFRYRDSPLHF. CDR3 nucleotides: TGTGCCAGCAGTGCATCAATGGGGACAGGGTTTCGGTACCGGGATTCACCCCTCCACTTT.

This clone was seen once. The V call is TRBV30, the J call TRBJ2-3; 10 bases align to TRBD2. The CDR3 is made up of 16 amino acids. After removal of 2 bases from V and 9 bases from J, the junction contained 14 bases not matched to a gene. Germline V lookup: CDR1 GTSNPN, CDR2 SVGIG (reference sequence). The CDR3 nucleotides read TGTGCCTGGAGTTCTCCGGGACTAGCGACCCCGGGGACGCAGTATTTT. The encoded protein is CAWSSPGLATPGTQYF.

This clone has only one observation. V gene TRBV7-9 combines with J gene TRBJ1-2, with 7 nucleotides matching TRBD1. J gave up 8 bases and V 3 bases, and 6 bases lay outside the gene matches. The CDR3 length is 13 residues. CDR1 is SEHNR, CDR2 FQNEAQ, per germline (reference sequence). Here the CDR3 reads CASSFPGGNGYTF. The CDR3 nucleotides read TGTGCCAGCAGCTTTCCAGGGGGAAACGGCTACACCTTC.

The chain employs TRBV21-1 and TRBJ1-2. TRBV21-1 is reported as a pseudogene. This CDR3 region has 16 residues. The CDR3 region has the DNA TGTGCCAGCAGCCCGAAGGGAAGGCCGGAGGGAGTTAGCTACACCTTC. It translates to CASSPKGRPEGVSYTF.

V is TRBV30 and J is TRBJ2-7; D is uncertain. Trimming removed 5 bases at V and 0 bases at J, with 11 bases between. The germline gives CDR1 GTSNPN, CDR2 SVGIG (reference sequence). CDR3 length: 13 residues. The CDR3 protein is CAWVPRSSYEQYF. The DNA for the CDR3 is TGTGCCTGGGTTCCTCGGTCCTCCTACGAGCAGTACTTC.

The chain employs TRBV28 and TRBJ2-5; 11 nucleotides agree with TRBD1. CDR3 size: 15 residues. CDR1 and CDR2 from the germline V gene are MDHEN and SYDVKM. V dropped 5 bases and J dropped 4; count of bases not matched to a gene: 6. CDR3 sequence (DNA): TGTGCCAGCAGTATGTGGACAGGGGGCGCAGAGACCCAGTACTTC. It encodes CASSMWTGGAETQYF.

This CDR3 reads CASGQGGYNEQFF. In nucleotides, the CDR3 is TGTGCCAGCGGACAGGGGGGTTACAATGAGCAGTTCTTC. The rearrangement joins TRBV6-5 to TRBJ2-1, with TRBD1 matching 10 bases. The CDR3 is 13 residues long. The germline V gene has CDR1 MNHEY and CDR2 SVGAGI. Losses at the gene ends were 8 bases for V and 4 bases for J; bases not matched to a gene: 2.

V usage is TRBV28 and J usage is TRBJ1-2, with D perhaps matching TRBD1 (6 bases). The V and J ends lost 10 bases and 5 bases respectively, with 14 bases between them. CDR1 and CDR2 from the germline V gene are MDHEN and SYDVKM. This CDR3 spans 12 amino acids. The DNA for the CDR3 is TGTGCCATAGAGGACAGTTATTATGGCTACACCTTC. It is translated as CAIEDSYYGYTF.

V gene TRBV2 combines with J gene TRBJ2-7, with D unresolved. CDR1 is SNHLY and CDR2 is FYNNEI in the germline V gene. Trimming left V 3 bases short and J 6 bases short, with 9 bases between. The CDR3 spans 12 residues. CDR3 in DNA: TGTGCCAGCAGTGATGACTCGACCGAGCAGTACTTC. This sequence encodes CASSDDSTEQYF.

The CDR3 region is CASSVRGLPTLDEQFF. The DNA for the CDR3 is TGTGCCAGCAGCGTAAGGGGACTACCCACGCTCGATGAGCAGTTCTTC. The chain couples TRBV9 to TRBJ2-1, with 7 bases lining up with TRBD2. The CDR3 totals 16 residues. The germline V gene encodes CDR1 SGDLS and CDR2 YYNGEE. The trim removed 1 base at V and 8 bases at J, leaving 12 bases unmatched.

The J gene is TRBJ1-1, the V gene TRBV29-1, with 8 bases lining up with TRBD1. The germline CDR1 and CDR2 sequences are SQVTM and ANQGSEA. The CDR3 contains 11 residues. The CDR3 DNA reads TGCATTGCCGACAGGGGCACTGAAGCTTTCTTT. Protein: CIADRGTEAFF. Supplemented by reference TRBV29-1 and TRBJ1-1, the full variable domain reads SAVISQKPSRDICQRGTSLTIQCQVDSQVTMMFWYRQQPGQSLTLIATANQGSEATYESGFVIDKFPISRPNLTFSTLTVSNMSPEDSSIYLCIADRGTEAFFGQGTRLTVV.

The CDR3 spells CASSSRGIYEQYF. DNA of the CDR3: TGTGCCAGCAGCTCCAGGGGGATCTACGAGCAGTACTTC. The gene calls are TRBV7-9 and TRBJ2-7, with 7 positions matching TRBD1. This CDR3 has 13 residues. Trimming took 4 bases from V and 3 from J; bases not matched to a gene: 3. Germline V gene data show CDR1 as SEHNR and CDR2 as FQNEAQ (reference sequence).